The 19 T cell receptor beta chains below were found in one sample sequenced in a study of response to subunit inactivated influenza vaccine. TCRdb re-called the RT-PCR reads through MiXCR, storing one row per CDR3 protein. This sample carries about 830,000 distinct CDR3 sequences, less than 20% of them seen once, and the ten largest clones take about 11%. The sequencing here drew on PBMCs from blood, taken roughly 5 days after vaccination. Source of these receptors: a man aged 45-60 years who received an inactivated influenza vaccine.

The V and J genes are TRBV9 and TRBJ1-6, with a possible D match to TRBD1 (5 bases). V shed 4 bases and J shed 8 bases, with 16 bases lying between them. This CDR3 spans 15 amino acids. From germline, CDR1 is SGDLS and CDR2 YYNGEE. The DNA of the CDR3 is TGTGCCAGCAGCCCGGGGACCTACCTAGATTCACCCCTCCACTTT. Translated: CASSPGTYLDSPLHF.

Only a few counts were recorded for this clonotype. This chain joins TRBV12-3 or TRBV12-4 and TRBJ1-2, with 7 bases identical to TRBD1. The V segment lost 8 bases and the J segment 4 bases; nucleotides outside the gene matches: 10. The CDR3 sequence is 14 residues long. The CDR3 reads CASGNWGQLYGYTF. The CDR3 coding sequence is TGTGCCAGCGGGAACTGGGGACAGCTCTATGGCTACACCTTC.

This chain links TRBV24-1 with TRBJ2-3; TRBD1 or TRBD2 may be the D gene (6 bases each). This CDR3 has 16 residues. Germline CDR1 KGHDR, CDR2 SFDVKD. V dropped 0 bases and J dropped 0 bases, with 9 bases sitting between them. This chain's CDR3 is CATSDLRGGSTDTQYF. DNA for the CDR3: TGTGCCACCAGTGATTTGCGAGGGGGGAGCACAGATACGCAGTATTTT.

This clonotype was picked up many times. The V gene is TRBV6-7, the J gene TRBJ2-7; 7 bases align to TRBD1. TRBV6-7 is labeled an ORF, and its function is uncertain. J lost 7 bases, V lost 8 bases, and 14 bases had no gene match. The CDR3 runs 14 residues. The CDR3 DNA follows: TGTGCCAGCGGAAAGGACAGGCCCTGTAGGGAGCAGTACTTC. Protein: CASGKDRPCREQYF.

This clonotype was seen more than once but under ten times. The chain uses TRBV6-5 and TRBJ2-3; TRBD2 matches at 11 bases. CDR1 and CDR2 (germline): MNHEY, SVGAGI. The J segment lost 7 bases and the V segment lost 4 bases, leaving 7 bases of the junction unmatched. The CDR3 sequence is 15 residues long. As DNA, the CDR3 is TGTGCCAGCAGTTTAGCGGGAGGGCGAGGCCATACGCAGTATTTT. It specifies CASSLAGGRGHTQYF.

This chain links TRBV6-2 or TRBV6-3 with TRBJ1-6; the D is unclear. The V end lost 4 bases, the J end lost 3 bases, and 7 bases lay between the germline ends. Per germline, CDR1 MNHEY and CDR2 SVGEGT. The CDR3 has 14 residues. DNA for the CDR3: TGTGCCAGCAGTTGGATTGACTATAATTCACCCCTCCACTTT. This sequence encodes CASSWIDYNSPLHF.

In this sample, this clonotype turned up a few times. This rearrangement joins TRBV24-1 to TRBJ1-2, with 7 bases identical to TRBD1. This CDR3 is 14 amino acids long. Germline CDR1 is KGHDR and CDR2 is SFDVKD. V was pared by 4 bases and J by 6 bases, with 7 bases of the junction left unmatched. CDR3 DNA sequence: TGTGCCACCAGTGAGGGCGACAGGGTAAATGGCTACACCTTC. This gives the protein CATSEGDRVNGYTF.

This clonotype has ten or more counts. This sequence joins TRBV12-3 or TRBV12-4 and TRBJ1-1; D is undetermined. This CDR3 has 13 residues. V lost 6 bases and J 1 base, leaving 9 bases between the germline ends. CDR3 protein: CASSPTGNTEAFF. The CDR3 coding sequence is TGTGCCAGCAGCCCGACCGGGAACACTGAAGCTTTCTTT.

The table lists this clonotype with a few counts. The chain employs TRBV20-1 and TRBJ2-1; TRBD2 matches 9 bases. Germline V gene sequence: CDR1 DFQATT, CDR2 SNEGSKA (reference sequence). J was trimmed by 6 bases and V by 6 bases; bases with no gene match: 12. The CDR3 extends over 15 amino acids. CDR3 protein: CSAKSFLAGPNEQFF. As DNA, the CDR3 is TGCAGTGCAAAGAGCTTTCTAGCGGGACCCAATGAGCAGTTCTTC.

With respect to this clonotype: One junction end disagrees with the germline gene, perhaps due to a read error. As DNA, the CDR3 is TGTGCCTGCAGCTTTTACGGCACAGATACGCAGTATTTT. This encodes CACSFYGTDTQYF. The genes are TRBV7-6 and TRBJ2-3; D gene unclear. The length of the CDR3 is 13 residues. Looked up from germline, CDR1 is SGHVS and CDR2 is FNYEAQ.

The chain recombines TRBV12-3 or TRBV12-4 with TRBJ1-5, with TRBD1 matching over 7 bases. The CDR3 is 15 residues long. V shed 1 base, J shed 5 bases, and the junction held 5 bases outside the gene matches. The CDR3: CASSLDVTGDQPQHF. In DNA form, the CDR3 reads TGTGCCAGCAGTTTAGACGTCACAGGGGATCAGCCCCAGCATTTT.

This clonotype occurred once. The V gene is TRBV10-2, the J gene TRBJ2-5; possible D gene TRBD2, 6 bases. V lost 3 bases and J 1 base, leaving 15 bases between the germline ends. CDR1 is WSHSY, CDR2 SAAADI, per germline. The CDR3 is 16 residues long. The CDR3 DNA is TGCGCCAGCAGTGAACGCTTACCGGGACTCCAAGAGACCCAGTACTTC. This codes for CASSERLPGLQETQYF.

The rearrangement joins TRBV29-1 to TRBJ2-7, with D maybe TRBD2 (6 bases). Germline values: CDR1 SQVTM, CDR2 ANQGSEA. The CDR3 loop spans 12 amino acids. CDR3 in DNA: TGCAGATTAAGACTAGGAAGGTACGAGCAGTACTTC. It yields the protein CRLRLGRYEQYF.

The rearrangement links TRBV6-1 to TRBJ2-5; D may be TRBD1 or TRBD2 (5 bases each). Germline V gene lookup returns CDR1 MNHNS and CDR2 SASEGT. CDR3 length: 16 residues. V was pared by 6 bases and J by 5 bases, with 22 bases between. The DNA for the CDR3 is TGTGCCAGCAGACCTAACCCAGGGAAGGGAGCGGAGACCCAGTACTTC. Translating gives CASRPNPGKGAETQYF.

This clonotype was counted only a few times. The gene calls are TRBV20-1 and TRBJ2-3; 9 bases agree with TRBD2. V shed 2 bases, J shed 4 bases, and the junction held 10 bases outside the gene matches. Germline CDR1 is DFQATT and CDR2 is SNEGSKA (reference sequence). The CDR3 covers 16 residues. CDR3 sequence reads: CSARLDLAGLADTQYF. The CDR3 nucleotides read TGCAGTGCTAGACTAGATCTAGCGGGATTGGCAGATACGCAGTATTTT.

The table lists this clonotype with a few counts. V usage is TRBV5-6 and J usage is TRBJ2-3, with 7 bases that match TRBD1. The CDR3 covers 15 residues. CDR1 and CDR2 from the germline V gene are SGHDT and YYEEEE. Trimming took 2 bases from V and 3 from J; bases not matched to a gene: 6. DNA of the CDR3: TGTGCCAGCAGCTTCTTGGACAGGACGACAGATACGCAGTATTTT. It encodes CASSFLDRTTDTQYF.

This clonotype was detected once. The rearrangement uses TRBV20-1 and TRBJ2-3; 7 bases agree with TRBD2. Trimming took 3 bases from V and 2 from J; bases not matched to a gene: 17. This CDR3 has 18 residues. Germline CDR1 and CDR2: DFQATT and SNEGSKA (reference sequence). Here the CDR3 DNA reads TGCAGTGCTAGCGGGGGAGGGAGGGCCGGCGGACACACAGATACGCAGTATTTT. Residues: CSASGGGRAGGHTDTQYF.

This clonotype was counted ten times or more. This chain uses TRBV6-1 with TRBJ2-3; D is unclear. Between the trimmed V and J ends, which lost 4 bases and 3 bases, there was a span of 11 bases. The CDR3 spans 14 residues. The germline V gene encodes CDR1 MNHNS and CDR2 SASEGT. The CDR3 loop is CASSVGPRTDTQYF. CDR3 DNA: TGTGCCAGCAGTGTCGGGCCCAGGACAGATACGCAGTATTTT.

This clonotype was counted at least ten times. A read error may produce the germline difference seen at one junction end. This sequence joins TRBV5-1 and TRBJ2-1; no firm D call. Germline assignment: CDR1 SGHRS and CDR2 YFSETQ. This CDR3 contains 13 residues. CDR3 sequence reads: CASSLDLYNEQFF. DNA for the CDR3: TGTGCCAGCAGCTTAGATTTGTACAATGAGCAGTTCTTC.